This is a list of T cell receptor beta chains from one sample in a study of CD4 T cell repertoires in COVID-19. Produced via immunoSEQ multiplex PCR; TCRdb's table is partial and in-frame only. The sample yields hundreds of clones, about a tenth seen once. These receptors' targets are unknown. The sequenced sample was effector memory CD4+ T cells, cultured in vitro, obtained after recovery from COVID-19. The receptors originated from a human donor who had COVID-19. Each CDR3 is given with its conserved first and last residue. The D gene is left open where the match is weak. The size entry is marked missing in some rows and otherwise reads once, few, many or a size class.

CDR3aa: CASSGTRGDEQFF; CDR3nt: TGCGCCAGCAGCGGGACTAGAGGAGATGAGCAGTTCTTC; abundance: large; d_gene: TRBD2; v_gene: TRBV10-2; j_gene: TRBJ2-1
CDR3aa: CAWTKSGAGSYNSPLHF; CDR3nt: TGTGCCTGGACTAAATCGGGGGCAGGGTCTTATAATTCACCCCTCCACTTT; abundance: medium-sized; d_gene: NA; v_gene: TRBV30; j_gene: TRBJ1-6
CDR3aa: CASGGQGNEKLFF; CDR3nt: TGCGCCAGCGGAGGACAGGGGAATGAAAAACTGTTTTTT; abundance: medium-sized; d_gene: TRBD1; v_gene: TRBV10-2; j_gene: TRBJ1-4
CDR3aa: CASSQTSGGLYNEQFF; CDR3nt: TGCGCCAGCAGCCAGACTAGCGGGGGACTTTACAATGAGCAGTTCTTC; abundance: large; d_gene: TRBD2; v_gene: TRBV5-1; j_gene: TRBJ2-1
CDR3aa: CASSPSTSTDTQYF; CDR3nt: TGTGCCAGCAGCCCCTCGACTAGCACAGATACGCAGTATTTT; abundance: medium-sized; d_gene: NA; v_gene: TRBV7-9; j_gene: TRBJ2-3
CDR3aa: CASSLEVKNSPLHF; CDR3nt: TGTGCCAGCAGCCTTGAGGTAAAGAATTCACCCCTCCACTTT; abundance: medium-sized; d_gene: NA; v_gene: TRBV14; j_gene: TRBJ1-6
CDR3aa: CAISESPFANTEAFF; CDR3nt: TGTGCCATCAGTGAATCACCCTTCGCGAACACTGAAGCTTTCTTT; abundance: medium-sized; d_gene: NA; v_gene: TRBV10-3; j_gene: TRBJ1-1
CDR3aa: CASRYPQGARNSPLHF; CDR3nt: TGTGCCAGCAGGTATCCTCAGGGGGCACGGAATTCACCCCTCCACTTT; abundance: NA; d_gene: TRBD1; v_gene: TRBV28; j_gene: TRBJ1-6
CDR3aa: CASSQDQGYGYTF; CDR3nt: TGTGCCAGCAGCCAAGACCAGGGCTATGGCTACACCTTC; abundance: few; d_gene: NA; v_gene: TRBV3-1/TRBV3-2; j_gene: TRBJ1-2
CDR3aa: CASRPGTGQAGELFF; CDR3nt: TGTGCCAGCAGACCCGGGACAGGGCAGGCCGGGGAGCTGTTTTTT; abundance: NA; d_gene: TRBD1; v_gene: TRBV5-5; j_gene: TRBJ2-2
CDR3aa: CASSSRTSGRAWENEQFF; CDR3nt: TGTGCCAGCAGCTCCAGGACTAGCGGGAGGGCCTGGGAGAATGAGCAGTTCTTC; abundance: large; d_gene: TRBD2; v_gene: TRBV11-2; j_gene: TRBJ2-1
CDR3aa: CASSRSSGLSYNEQFF; CDR3nt: TGTGCCAGCTCACGGTCTAGCGGACTCTCCTACAATGAGCAGTTCTTC; abundance: few; d_gene: TRBD2; v_gene: TRBV18; j_gene: TRBJ2-1
CDR3aa: CASSAAGTTYNEQFF; CDR3nt: TGTGCCAGCAGCGCAGCCGGGACTACCTACAATGAGCAGTTCTTC; abundance: NA; d_gene: TRBD2; v_gene: TRBV9; j_gene: TRBJ2-1
CDR3aa: CAISAGTGYYEQYF; CDR3nt: TGTGCCATCAGCGCCGGGACAGGGTATTACGAGCAGTACTTC; abundance: large; d_gene: TRBD1; v_gene: TRBV10-3; j_gene: TRBJ2-7
CDR3aa: CASTGTAATDTQYF; CDR3nt: TGTGCCAGCACCGGGACAGCAGCCACAGATACGCAGTATTTT; abundance: medium-sized; d_gene: TRBD1; v_gene: TRBV7-9; j_gene: TRBJ2-3
CDR3aa: CAIRDRVVETDTQYF; CDR3nt: TGTGCCATCAGAGACAGGGTGGTAGAAACAGATACGCAGTATTTT; abundance: few; d_gene: TRBD1; v_gene: TRBV10-3; j_gene: TRBJ2-3
CDR3aa: CASSSSRDRVNTEAFF; CDR3nt: TGTGCCAGCAGTTCTTCCCGGGACAGGGTTAACACTGAAGCTTTCTTT; abundance: medium-sized; d_gene: TRBD1; v_gene: TRBV6-6; j_gene: TRBJ1-1
CDR3aa: CASSINSGESYNEQFF; CDR3nt: TGTGCCAGTAGTATAAATAGCGGGGAGTCCTACAATGAGCAGTTCTTC; abundance: large; d_gene: TRBD2; v_gene: TRBV19; j_gene: TRBJ2-1
CDR3aa: CASSPSPGLSGQPQHF; CDR3nt: TGTGCCAGCTCACCCTCCCCAGGGCTCAGTGGGCAGCCCCAGCATTTT; abundance: large; d_gene: NA; v_gene: TRBV18; j_gene: TRBJ1-5
CDR3aa: CAISEGTGGNEAFF; CDR3nt: TGTGCCATCAGTGAGGGAACAGGGGGCAATGAAGCTTTCTTT; abundance: NA; d_gene: TRBD1; v_gene: TRBV10-3; j_gene: TRBJ1-1
CDR3aa: CASSQGTGALNTEAFF; CDR3nt: TGTGCCAGCTCGCAAGGGACAGGAGCTTTGAACACTGAAGCTTTCTTT; abundance: medium-sized; d_gene: TRBD1; v_gene: TRBV18; j_gene: TRBJ1-1
CDR3aa: CASSYSDSGRNGELFF; CDR3nt: TGTGCCAGCAGTTACTCGGATAGCGGGAGGAACGGGGAGCTGTTTTTT; abundance: medium-sized; d_gene: TRBD2; v_gene: TRBV6-2/TRBV6-3; j_gene: TRBJ2-2
CDR3aa: CAISEQGAKYTEAFF; CDR3nt: TGTGCCATCAGTGAGCAGGGGGCCAAGTACACTGAAGCTTTCTTT; abundance: medium-sized; d_gene: TRBD1; v_gene: TRBV10-3; j_gene: TRBJ1-1
CDR3aa: CASSVEPQGANEQFF; CDR3nt: TGTGCCAGCAGCGTAGAGCCACAGGGGGCGAATGAGCAGTTCTTC; abundance: large; d_gene: TRBD1; v_gene: TRBV9; j_gene: TRBJ2-1
CDR3aa: CASSPRREADTQYF; CDR3nt: TGTGCCAGCTCACCACGCCGCGAGGCAGATACGCAGTATTTT; abundance: medium-sized; d_gene: NA; v_gene: TRBV18; j_gene: TRBJ2-3
CDR3aa: CASSDEGLSNQPQHF; CDR3nt: TGTGCCAGCAGTGACGAGGGTTTAAGCAATCAGCCCCAGCATTTT; abundance: medium-sized; d_gene: NA; v_gene: TRBV2; j_gene: TRBJ1-5